The 29 T cell receptor beta chains presented below share a single source sample, sequenced in a study of T cells after yellow fever vaccination. TCRdb re-called the 5' RACE reads with MiXCR, one entry per CDR3 protein. The sample holds some 170,000 distinct CDR3 sequences, approximately 9.7% seen once. The sequences come from CD8+ T cells sorted from PBMCs, collected 45 days after the yellow fever booster vaccination. The receptors stem from a young man who received the YFV17D yellow fever vaccine.

This clonotype was seen many times. The chain recombines TRBV4-3 with TRBJ2-7, with 7 nucleotides matching TRBD1. The CDR3 spans 12 residues. After removal of 6 bases from V and 4 bases from J, the junction contained 3 bases not matched to a gene. Looked up from germline, CDR1 is LGHNA and CDR2 is YSLEER. This CDR3 reads CASRQGSYEQYV. In nucleotides, the CDR3 is TGCGCCAGCAGACAGGGGTCGTACGAGCAGTACGTC.

The table lists this clonotype with a few counts. The chain joins TRBV7-3 to TRBJ1-2; 7 bases fit TRBD1. The CDR3 has 14 residues. V dropped 5 bases and J dropped 4; count of bases not matched to a gene: 7. Germline CDR1 SGHTA, CDR2 FQGTGA. The CDR3 spells CASSETGSSYGYTF. For the CDR3, the DNA is TGTGCCAGCAGCGAGACAGGGTCGAGCTATGGCTACACCTTC.

A few counts support this clonotype. The chain links TRBV4-1 to TRBJ2-1, with a possible D match to TRBD1 (5 bases). CDR1 is MGHRA and CDR2 is YSYEKL in the germline V gene. This CDR3 region has 16 residues. V gave up 0 bases and J gave up 0 bases, with 9 bases separating them. The CDR3 bases are TGCGCCAGCAGCCAAGAGGGGCGAAGCTCCTACAATGAGCAGTTCTTC. It codes for CASSQEGRSSYNEQFF.

This clonotype was counted a few times. The rearrangement links TRBV5-1 to TRBJ2-1, with 9 bases matching TRBD2. CDR3 size: 15 residues. Trimming at V came to 1 base and at J to 5 bases, leaving 4 bases not matched to a gene. Germline V gene lookup returns CDR1 SGHRS and CDR2 YFSETQ. The CDR3 nucleotides are TGCGCCAGCAGCTTGAGGGGACTAGCCGACAATGAGCAGTTCTTC. Translating it yields CASSLRGLADNEQFF.

There are a few counts of this clonotype. The V gene is TRBV7-9, the J gene TRBJ1-6; D is ambiguous. The CDR3 runs to 15 residues. Trimming pared 5 bases from V and 9 bases from J, leaving 17 bases between. The germline gives CDR1 SEHNR, CDR2 FQNEAQ (reference sequence). The CDR3, as DNA: TGTGCCAGCAGCCGTCCGGAGGGCTGGGGTTCACCCCTCCACTTT. Its protein is CASSRPEGWGSPLHF.

The CDR3 reads CASSDSTGGGHEQFF. Written as DNA, the CDR3 is TGTGCCAGCAGTGACTCGACAGGGGGAGGGCATGAGCAGTTCTTC. The V call is TRBV6-4, the J call TRBJ2-1; 9 bases line up with TRBD1. J gave up 8 bases and V 0 bases, and 5 bases lay outside the gene matches. The germline V gene encodes CDR1 MRHNA and CDR2 SNTAGT. The CDR3 runs 15 residues.

This clonotype has a count of ten or more. The V and J genes are TRBV11-2 and TRBJ2-3; D is unresolved. The CDR3 runs 13 residues. Germline assignment: CDR1 SGHAT and CDR2 FQNNGV. V was shortened by 5 bases and J by 6 bases, with 12 bases between the two germline ends. The CDR3 DNA reads TGTGCCAGCAGCCTTTGGGCCGTGGATACGCAGTATTTT. Protein product: CASSLWAVDTQYF.

The V gene is TRBV7-9, the J gene TRBJ2-7; the D gene is possibly TRBD1 (5 bases). Deletions cut 1 base from V and 7 bases from J, with 5 bases between. The CDR3 is 11 amino acids. CDR1 is SEHNR, CDR2 FQNEAQ, per germline (reference sequence). The CDR3 DNA reads as TGTGCCAGCAGCTTAGACAGGGAGCAGTACGTC. This sequence encodes CASSLDREQYV.

This clonotype came up a few times. One end of the junction does not line up with germline, which may come from a read error. This rearrangement joins TRBV19 to TRBJ1-1, with 10 bases identical to TRBD1. The germline gives CDR1 LNHDA, CDR2 SQIVND (reference sequence). This CDR3 has 14 amino acids. CDR3 amino acids: CSQGDRGLNTEAFF. In DNA, the CDR3 is TGCTCCCAGGGGGACAGGGGTCTTAACACTGAAGCTTTCTTT.

This clonotype was seen only a few times. The chain recombines TRBV25-1 with TRBJ2-3; either TRBD1 or TRBD2 may supply D (6 bases each). V dropped 4 bases and J dropped 3 bases, with 11 bases sitting between them. In germline, CDR1 is MGHDK, CDR2 SYGVNS. This CDR3 comprises 14 residues. DNA of the CDR3: TGTGCCAGCAGTGGGGGGGCTTGGACAGATACGCAGTATTTT. Amino acids: CASSGGAWTDTQYF.

In DNA, the CDR3 is TGCGCCAGCAGCTCCATAGCGGGGAATAACAATGAGCAGTTCTTC. This gives the protein CASSSIAGNNNEQFF. J is TRBJ2-1 and V is TRBV5-1, with 8 bases identical to TRBD2. Per germline, CDR1 SGHRS and CDR2 YFSETQ. V lost 3 bases to trimming and J lost 5 bases; unmatched junction nucleotides: 7. This CDR3 is 15 amino acids long.

This clonotype was seen more than once but under ten times. This sequence joins TRBV20-1 and TRBJ1-1, with D hard to call. Trimming removed 5 bases at V and 0 bases at J, with 10 bases between. Germline values: CDR1 DFQATT, CDR2 SNEGSKA (reference sequence). This CDR3 has 13 residues. The CDR3: CSASRLVNTEAFF. The CDR3 DNA is TGCAGTGCTTCACGACTTGTGAACACTGAAGCTTTCTTT.

This clonotype was seen only a few times. The chain links TRBV10-3 to TRBJ1-3, with D uncertain. Looked up from germline, CDR1 is ENHRY and CDR2 is SYGVKD. V was clipped by 0 bases and J by 8 bases, with 17 bases between them. There are 16 residues in the CDR3. CDR3 in amino acids: CAISESKDGRVYTIYF. The CDR3 DNA follows: TGTGCCATCAGTGAGTCGAAGGATGGACGGGTGTACACCATATATTTT.

The genes are TRBV18 and TRBJ1-2, with a tentative D call TRBD1 (5 bases). Germline CDR1 KGHSH, CDR2 LQKENI. V lost 4 bases and J lost 1, with 16 bases in between. The length of the CDR3 is 16 residues. The CDR3 DNA sequence: TGTGCCAGCTCACAACAGGACCGTGCCTTTAACTATGGCTACACCTTC. It translates to CASSQQDRAFNYGYTF.

CDR3 amino acids: CASRGGLEQYF. DNA of the CDR3: TGTGCCAGCAGGGGTGGGCTGGAGCAGTACTTC. This sequence joins TRBV5-6 and TRBJ2-7; no clear D. Per germline, CDR1 SGHDT and CDR2 YYEEEE. CDR3 length: 11 amino acids. The V gene lost 5 bases and the J gene lost 7 bases, with 10 bases spanning the gap.

This clonotype was seen many times. The gene calls are TRBV7-6 and TRBJ2-7; tentative D call: TRBD1 (5 bases). The CDR3 has 15 amino acids. Germline lookup yields CDR1 SGHVS and CDR2 FNYEAQ. The V and J ends lost 5 bases and 0 bases respectively, with 14 bases between them. CDR3 protein: CASSHNPDSSYEQYF. DNA for the CDR3: TGTGCCAGCAGCCATAACCCCGACAGCTCCTACGAGCAGTACTTC.

This clonotype appeared many times. The chain joins TRBV19 to TRBJ1-1, with D unresolved. The CDR3 is made up of 12 amino acids. Germline V CDR1 and CDR2: LNHDA, SQIVND (reference sequence). V lost 9 bases to trimming and J lost 1 base, with 9 bases between them. The DNA for the CDR3 is TGTGCCAGCCGTCTGGGGAACACTGAAGCTTTCTTT. Encoded protein: CASRLGNTEAFF.

This clonotype was seen a few times. V usage is TRBV6-4 and J usage is TRBJ1-1, with D tentatively TRBD1 (6 bases). Per the germline V gene, CDR1 is MRHNA and CDR2 is SNTAGT. This CDR3 region has 13 residues. Trimming cost V 2 bases and J 4 bases, with 8 bases left between them. The CDR3 protein is CASSDRGGTEAFF. CDR3 DNA: TGTGCCAGCAGTGACCGAGGGGGCACTGAAGCTTTCTTT.

This clonotype came up a few times. V usage is TRBV9 and J usage is TRBJ2-1, with a tentative D call TRBD2 (7 bases). V dropped 0 bases and J dropped 7 bases, with 17 bases sitting between them. Germline V CDR1 and CDR2: SGDLS, YYNGEE. The CDR3 sequence is 16 residues long. The CDR3 loop is CASSVAGRDTKNEQFF. Here the CDR3 DNA reads TGTGCCAGCAGCGTAGCTGGGAGGGACACAAAGAATGAGCAGTTCTTC.

The rearrangement uses TRBV27 and TRBJ1-5, with D maybe TRBD1 (5 bases). V lost 5 bases to trimming and J lost 2 bases, with 13 bases between them. This CDR3 is built from 15 residues. Per the germline V gene, CDR1 is MNHEY and CDR2 is SMNVEV (reference sequence). CDR3 bases: TGTGCCAGCAGTAGAGGGGTGATCGGCAATCAGCCCCAGCATTTT. Protein sequence: CASSRGVIGNQPQHF.

The V gene is TRBV14, the J gene TRBJ1-1; D is perhaps TRBD1 (5 bases). The V gene's germline CDR1 is SGHDN and CDR2 FVKESK. The CDR3 loop spans 14 amino acids. The V end lost 0 bases, the J end lost 5 bases, and 10 bases lay between the germline ends. CDR3 DNA sequence: TGTGCCAGCAGCCAAGATTCGGGGGTAACTGAAGCTTTCTTT. It yields the protein CASSQDSGVTEAFF. Complete variable domain (other parts from reference TRBV14 and TRBJ1-1): EAGVTQFPSHSVIEKGQTVTLRCDPISGHDNLYWYRRVMGKEIKFLLHFVKESKQDESGMPNNRFLAERTGGTYSTLKVQPAELEDSGVYFCASSQDSGVTEAFFGQGTRLTVV.

This clonotype was found a few times. The V gene is TRBV4-3, the J gene TRBJ2-3, with 7 bases lining up with TRBD1. From germline, CDR1 is LGHNA and CDR2 YSLEER. Unmatched junction bases numbered 6, after V lost 1 base and J lost 5 bases. The CDR3 loop spans 15 amino acids. The CDR3 DNA sequence: TGCGCCAGCAGCCAAGTTTACCAGGGGGTAGATACGCAGTATTTT. Translating gives CASSQVYQGVDTQYF.

CDR3 DNA: TGTGCCAGCAGTGAATACCTGGGAGGCACTGAAGCTTTCTTT. Protein: CASSEYLGGTEAFF. This chain connects TRBV25-1 to TRBJ1-1; no clear D gene. There are 14 residues in the CDR3. The V end lost 0 bases, the J end lost 4 bases, and 9 bases lay between the germline ends. The germline CDR1 and CDR2 sequences are MGHDK and SYGVNS.

The CDR3 bases are TGTGCCAGCAGCTTAGACACAGGGCCGAACACCGGGGAGCTGTTTTTT. This codes for CASSLDTGPNTGELFF. The rearrangement links TRBV5-6 to TRBJ2-2, with D possibly being TRBD1 (6 bases). CDR3 size: 16 residues. V was cut by 2 bases and J by 0 bases, with 11 bases left in between. Germline CDR1 reads SGHDT; CDR2 reads YYEEEE.

The DNA for the CDR3 is TGCGCCAGCAGCCAAGATCATAGGGGGGCTTTGACTGAAGCTTTCTTT. Translating it yields CASSQDHRGALTEAFF. The chain recombines TRBV4-3 with TRBJ1-1; weak D call: TRBD1 (6 bases). Trimming stripped 0 bases from V and 5 bases from J, with 16 bases between. CDR3 size: 16 residues. CDR1 and CDR2 (germline): LGHNA, YSLEER.

This clonotype was observed a handful of times. The chain is built from TRBV25-1 and TRBJ2-1; D gene unclear. Germline CDR1 is MGHDK and CDR2 is SYGVNS. V lost 8 bases to trimming and J lost 6 bases, with 8 bases between them. The CDR3 is made up of 11 amino acids. CDR3 DNA sequence: TGTGCCAGCGCATACAGCAATGAGCAGTTCTTC. Amino acids: CASAYSNEQFF.

The sample holds a few counts of this clonotype. The chain carries TRBV6-2 or TRBV6-3 and TRBJ2-5, with D hard to call. V was pared by 8 bases and J by 5 bases, with 12 bases between. CDR1 is MNHEY, CDR2 SVGEGT, per germline. The CDR3 consists of 12 residues. The CDR3, as DNA: TGTGCCAGCGGTTTTCCGAGGGAGACCCAGTACTTC. This gives the protein CASGFPRETQYF.

The sample holds many counts of this clonotype. V usage is TRBV14 and J usage is TRBJ2-7; perhaps TRBD1 as D (6 bases). The germline V gene encodes CDR1 SGHDN and CDR2 FVKESK. V lost 3 bases to trimming and J lost 2 bases, with 11 bases between them. This CDR3 region has 14 residues. CDR3 sequence (DNA): TGTGCCAGCAGCCAGGGTACAGGGCCCTACGAGCAGTACGTC. Its translation is CASSQGTGPYEQYV.

The V and J genes are TRBV13 and TRBJ2-1; the D is unclear. Germline CDR1 and CDR2: PRHDT and FYEKMQ (reference sequence). This CDR3 has 12 residues. CDR3 bases: TGTGCGTGGAGCGCATTGGGAAATGAGCAGTTCTTC. It encodes CAWSALGNEQFF.